This T cell receptor (beta chain) was documented in a study of technical replicates of blood from a handful of donors. Profiling relied on immunoSEQ multiplex PCR, and the TCRdb table lists in-frame clones only, not all of them. The sample carries tens of thousands of clones, around 87% recorded once. Sequencing was performed on PBMCs. The sequence came from a human donor in good health. Some clones in this sample may be carry-over from other donors' samples.

CDR3: CAWSREGNYGYTF. The CDR3 nucleotides are TGTGCCTGGAGCAGGGAAGGGAACTATGGCTACACCTTC. The chain carries TRBV30 and TRBJ1-2; D is perhaps TRBD1 (5 bases). There are 13 residues in the CDR3. Germline V CDR1 and CDR2: GTSNPN, SVGIG (reference sequence). V gave up 3 bases and J gave up 2 bases, with 10 bases separating them. The complete variable domain, with remaining parts taken from reference TRBV30 and TRBJ1-2, reads SQTIHQWPATLVQPVGSPLSLECTVEGTSNPNLYWYRQAAGRGLQLLFYSVGIGQISSEVPQNLSASRPQDRQFILSSKKLLLSDSGFYLCAWSREGNYGYTFGSGTRLTVV.